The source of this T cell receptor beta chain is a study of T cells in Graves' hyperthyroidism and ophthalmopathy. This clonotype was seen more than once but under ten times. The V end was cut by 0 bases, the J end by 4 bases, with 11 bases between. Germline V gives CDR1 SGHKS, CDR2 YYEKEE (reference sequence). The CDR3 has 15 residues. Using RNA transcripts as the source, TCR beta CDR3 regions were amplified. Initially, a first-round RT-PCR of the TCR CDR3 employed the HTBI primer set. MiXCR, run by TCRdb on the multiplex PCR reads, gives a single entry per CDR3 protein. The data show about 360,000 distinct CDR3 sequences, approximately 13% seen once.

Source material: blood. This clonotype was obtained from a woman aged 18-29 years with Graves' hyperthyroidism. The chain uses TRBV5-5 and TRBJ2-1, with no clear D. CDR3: CASSLDRSGYNEQFF. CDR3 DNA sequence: TGTGCCAGCAGCTTGGATAGGTCGGGTTACAATGAGCAGTTCTTC.